These 18 T cell receptor beta chains came from one sample sequenced in a study of T-cell reconstitution after alpha-beta-depleted transplantation in children. Library preparation (for TCRbeta) was performed with unique molecular identifiers. TCRdb used MiXCR to reprocess the PCR reads, holding one entry per CDR3 protein. The table shows some 440,000 distinct CDR3 sequences, with roughly 15% occurring only once. Material: PBMCs, mostly from graft donor cells, obtained 360 days after TCRalphabeta/CD19-depleted stem cell transplant. These receptors were obtained from a boy under two years old who had a stem cell transplant for Wiskott-Aldrich syndrome, so the T cells may come from the graft donor.

The chain joins TRBV29-1 to TRBJ2-4, with D unclear. Trimming stripped 4 bases from V and 6 bases from J, with 19 bases between. The CDR3 consists of 15 residues. Germline values: CDR1 SQVTM, CDR2 ANQGSEA. The CDR3 coding sequence is TGCAGCGTTGTTGGCAGTAGCCATGATGGAAACATTCAGTACTTC. Its translation: CSVVGSSHDGNIQYF.

The genes are TRBV6-2 or TRBV6-3 and TRBJ2-3; no firm D call. Trimming pared 2 bases from V and 2 bases from J, leaving 8 bases between. This CDR3 contains 14 residues. The germline V gene has CDR1 MNHEY and CDR2 SVGEGT. CDR3 DNA: TGTGCCAGCAGTTACGTTGACTTCACAGATACGCAGTATTTT. Its protein product is CASSYVDFTDTQYF.

This clonotype was counted only a few times. This chain uses TRBV19 with TRBJ2-7; 9 bases agree with TRBD1. The CDR3 is 15 residues long. V trimming: 3 bases; J trimming: 3 bases; junction bases outside the gene matches: 6. The germline gives CDR1 LNHDA, CDR2 SQIVND (reference sequence). The chain's CDR3 is CASSITGTGSYEQYF. Here the CDR3 DNA reads TGTGCCAGTAGTATCACCGGGACAGGGAGCTACGAGCAGTACTTC. The entire variable domain, with the rest obtained from reference TRBV19 and TRBJ2-7, is as follows: DGGITQSPKYLFRKEGQNVTLSCEQNLNHDAMYWYRQDPGQGLRLIYYSQIVNDFQKGDIAEGYSVSREKKESFPLTVTSAQKNPTAFYLCASSITGTGSYEQYFGPGTRLTVT.

This chain connects TRBV12-3 or TRBV12-4 to TRBJ2-2; TRBD2 aligns across 9 bases. CDR3 size: 14 residues. V was clipped by 6 bases and J by 3 bases; unmatched bases: 2. Here the CDR3 DNA reads TGTGCCAGCAGCAGACTAGCGGACACCGGGGAGCTGTTTTTT. As protein: CASSRLADTGELFF.

There are a few counts of this clonotype. V is TRBV5-6 and J is TRBJ2-1, with 10 bases lining up with TRBD2. The CDR3 sequence is 18 residues long. The V segment lost 2 bases and the J segment 3 bases; nucleotides outside the gene matches: 11. Germline CDR1 and CDR2: SGHDT and YYEEEE. The CDR3 DNA follows: TGTGCCAGCAGCTTTGGCCTAGCGGGAGCTAGGTTCTACAATGAGCAGTTCTTC. This codes for CASSFGLAGARFYNEQFF.

This chain links TRBV7-9 with TRBJ2-5, with 7 bases fitting TRBD1. CDR1 is SEHNR and CDR2 is FQNEAQ in the germline V gene (reference sequence). Unmatched junction bases numbered 7, after V lost 5 bases and J lost 7 bases. The CDR3 contains 13 residues. The CDR3 nucleotides read TGTGCCAGCAGCCAACAGGGGTCGGGGACCCAGTACTTC. Residues: CASSQQGSGTQYF.

The chain links TRBV7-9 to TRBJ1-4; D remains ambiguous. CDR1 SEHNR and CDR2 FQNEAQ come from the germline V gene (reference sequence). The V end lost 1 base, the J end lost 0 bases, and 9 bases lay between the germline ends. The CDR3 loop spans 16 amino acids. The CDR3: CASSLGVGPTNEKLFF. CDR3 bases: TGTGCCAGCAGCTTAGGGGTTGGACCAACTAATGAAAAACTGTTTTTT.

The table lists this clonotype with a few counts. The genes are TRBV12-3 or TRBV12-4 and TRBJ1-1; 7 nucleotides match TRBD1. There are 12 residues in the CDR3. The V and J ends lost 6 bases and 5 bases, in that order; junction bases with no gene match: 3. As DNA, the CDR3 is TGTGCCAGCAGGCGACAGGGTACTGAAGCTTTCTTT. Protein sequence: CASRRQGTEAFF.

This chain joins TRBV5-1 and TRBJ2-2; no firm D call. Between the trimmed V and J ends, which lost 0 bases and 0 bases, there was a span of 12 bases. The CDR3 totals 17 residues. Germline CDR1 reads SGHRS; CDR2 reads YFSETQ. CDR3 sequence: CASSLGPGSPNTGELFF. As DNA, the CDR3 is TGCGCCAGCAGCTTGGGCCCCGGGTCCCCGAACACCGGGGAGCTGTTTTTT.

The V and J genes are TRBV9 and TRBJ1-1; weak D call: TRBD1 (6 bases). The germline gives CDR1 SGDLS, CDR2 YYNGEE. V was cut by 3 bases and J by 4 bases, with 25 bases left in between. This CDR3 comprises 18 residues. The CDR3 bases are TGTGCCAGCAGCGCACCGCTATTTAACAGGGCGGAGAGCACTGAAGCTTTCTTT. It is translated as CASSAPLFNRAESTEAFF.

The J gene is TRBJ1-4, the V gene TRBV12-3 or TRBV12-4, with 7 bases lining up with TRBD1. There are 21 residues in the CDR3. V trimming: 0 bases; J trimming: 0 bases; junction bases outside the gene matches: 16. Here the CDR3 reads CASSLALTPGTASATNEKLFF. CDR3 DNA sequence: TGTGCCAGCAGTTTAGCGCTAACCCCCGGGACAGCCTCTGCAACTAATGAAAAACTGTTTTTT.

This clonotype was seen more than once but under ten times. For the CDR3, the DNA is TGCAGTGCTACCGAACCAGGGAAGGGTGAGCAAGAGACCCAGTACTTC. Amino acid sequence: CSATEPGKGEQETQYF. This chain uses TRBV20-1 with TRBJ2-5; tentatively, D is TRBD1 (5 bases). Germline lookup yields CDR1 DFQATT and CDR2 SNEGSKA (reference sequence). The length of the CDR3 is 16 residues. V was shortened by 4 bases and J by 2 bases, with 20 bases between the two germline ends.

This clonotype was recorded a few times. This CDR3 reads CASSRLAGDFSYEQYF. Here the CDR3 DNA reads TGCGCCAGCAGCCGACTAGCGGGGGATTTCTCCTACGAGCAGTACTTC. The V and J genes are TRBV4-1 and TRBJ2-7, with 12 bases aligning to TRBD2. J was trimmed by 0 bases and V by 4 bases; bases with no gene match: 4. The CDR3 covers 16 residues. CDR1 is MGHRA, CDR2 YSYEKL, per germline.

A few counts support this clonotype. J is TRBJ2-1 and V is TRBV15; no reliable D call. Trimming left V 3 bases short and J 5 bases short, with 8 bases between. CDR1 and CDR2 from the germline V gene are LNHNV and YYDKDF (reference sequence). The CDR3 length is 13 residues. The CDR3 loop is CATSREQHNEQFF. The CDR3 nucleotides are TGTGCCACCAGCAGGGAGCAGCACAATGAGCAGTTCTTC.

The chain recombines TRBV10-3 with TRBJ2-7; D perhaps matches TRBD1 (6 bases). V lost 4 bases and J lost 1, with 11 bases in between. The CDR3 covers 14 residues. The V gene's germline CDR1 is ENHRY and CDR2 SYGVKD. The CDR3 spells CAISGIGQSYEQYF. CDR3 sequence (DNA): TGTGCCATCAGTGGGATTGGACAGTCCTACGAGCAGTACTTC.

The chain carries TRBV5-6 and TRBJ2-7, with 10 bases lining up with TRBD2. This CDR3 comprises 15 residues. The V gene's germline CDR1 is SGHDT and CDR2 YYEEEE. Losses at the gene ends were 4 bases for V and 2 bases for J; bases not matched to a gene: 6. The CDR3, as DNA: TGTGCCAGCAGCCTTAGCGGGAGGTACCCCTACGAGCAGTACTTC. It is translated as CASSLSGRYPYEQYF.

A few counts support this clonotype. The J gene is TRBJ2-7, the V gene TRBV6-2 or TRBV6-3, with TRBD1 as a possible D gene (6 bases). Looked up from germline, CDR1 is MNHEY and CDR2 is SVGEGT. This CDR3 comprises 15 residues. Trimming stripped 5 bases from V and 0 bases from J, with 14 bases between. The CDR3 region has the DNA TGTGCCAGCAGTCTGAGACAGGAGAGCTCCTACGAGCAGTACTTC. Residues: CASSLRQESSYEQYF.

This clonotype was observed a few times. J is TRBJ2-1 and V is TRBV4-1; 15 nucleotides match TRBD2. CDR1 is MGHRA and CDR2 is YSYEKL in the germline V gene. The CDR3 has 20 residues. V was pared by 0 bases and J by 0 bases, with 6 bases of the junction left unmatched. The CDR3 here is CASSQDEGTSGRSSYNEQFF. In DNA, the CDR3 is TGCGCCAGCAGCCAAGACGAGGGGACTAGCGGGAGGAGCTCCTACAATGAGCAGTTCTTC.